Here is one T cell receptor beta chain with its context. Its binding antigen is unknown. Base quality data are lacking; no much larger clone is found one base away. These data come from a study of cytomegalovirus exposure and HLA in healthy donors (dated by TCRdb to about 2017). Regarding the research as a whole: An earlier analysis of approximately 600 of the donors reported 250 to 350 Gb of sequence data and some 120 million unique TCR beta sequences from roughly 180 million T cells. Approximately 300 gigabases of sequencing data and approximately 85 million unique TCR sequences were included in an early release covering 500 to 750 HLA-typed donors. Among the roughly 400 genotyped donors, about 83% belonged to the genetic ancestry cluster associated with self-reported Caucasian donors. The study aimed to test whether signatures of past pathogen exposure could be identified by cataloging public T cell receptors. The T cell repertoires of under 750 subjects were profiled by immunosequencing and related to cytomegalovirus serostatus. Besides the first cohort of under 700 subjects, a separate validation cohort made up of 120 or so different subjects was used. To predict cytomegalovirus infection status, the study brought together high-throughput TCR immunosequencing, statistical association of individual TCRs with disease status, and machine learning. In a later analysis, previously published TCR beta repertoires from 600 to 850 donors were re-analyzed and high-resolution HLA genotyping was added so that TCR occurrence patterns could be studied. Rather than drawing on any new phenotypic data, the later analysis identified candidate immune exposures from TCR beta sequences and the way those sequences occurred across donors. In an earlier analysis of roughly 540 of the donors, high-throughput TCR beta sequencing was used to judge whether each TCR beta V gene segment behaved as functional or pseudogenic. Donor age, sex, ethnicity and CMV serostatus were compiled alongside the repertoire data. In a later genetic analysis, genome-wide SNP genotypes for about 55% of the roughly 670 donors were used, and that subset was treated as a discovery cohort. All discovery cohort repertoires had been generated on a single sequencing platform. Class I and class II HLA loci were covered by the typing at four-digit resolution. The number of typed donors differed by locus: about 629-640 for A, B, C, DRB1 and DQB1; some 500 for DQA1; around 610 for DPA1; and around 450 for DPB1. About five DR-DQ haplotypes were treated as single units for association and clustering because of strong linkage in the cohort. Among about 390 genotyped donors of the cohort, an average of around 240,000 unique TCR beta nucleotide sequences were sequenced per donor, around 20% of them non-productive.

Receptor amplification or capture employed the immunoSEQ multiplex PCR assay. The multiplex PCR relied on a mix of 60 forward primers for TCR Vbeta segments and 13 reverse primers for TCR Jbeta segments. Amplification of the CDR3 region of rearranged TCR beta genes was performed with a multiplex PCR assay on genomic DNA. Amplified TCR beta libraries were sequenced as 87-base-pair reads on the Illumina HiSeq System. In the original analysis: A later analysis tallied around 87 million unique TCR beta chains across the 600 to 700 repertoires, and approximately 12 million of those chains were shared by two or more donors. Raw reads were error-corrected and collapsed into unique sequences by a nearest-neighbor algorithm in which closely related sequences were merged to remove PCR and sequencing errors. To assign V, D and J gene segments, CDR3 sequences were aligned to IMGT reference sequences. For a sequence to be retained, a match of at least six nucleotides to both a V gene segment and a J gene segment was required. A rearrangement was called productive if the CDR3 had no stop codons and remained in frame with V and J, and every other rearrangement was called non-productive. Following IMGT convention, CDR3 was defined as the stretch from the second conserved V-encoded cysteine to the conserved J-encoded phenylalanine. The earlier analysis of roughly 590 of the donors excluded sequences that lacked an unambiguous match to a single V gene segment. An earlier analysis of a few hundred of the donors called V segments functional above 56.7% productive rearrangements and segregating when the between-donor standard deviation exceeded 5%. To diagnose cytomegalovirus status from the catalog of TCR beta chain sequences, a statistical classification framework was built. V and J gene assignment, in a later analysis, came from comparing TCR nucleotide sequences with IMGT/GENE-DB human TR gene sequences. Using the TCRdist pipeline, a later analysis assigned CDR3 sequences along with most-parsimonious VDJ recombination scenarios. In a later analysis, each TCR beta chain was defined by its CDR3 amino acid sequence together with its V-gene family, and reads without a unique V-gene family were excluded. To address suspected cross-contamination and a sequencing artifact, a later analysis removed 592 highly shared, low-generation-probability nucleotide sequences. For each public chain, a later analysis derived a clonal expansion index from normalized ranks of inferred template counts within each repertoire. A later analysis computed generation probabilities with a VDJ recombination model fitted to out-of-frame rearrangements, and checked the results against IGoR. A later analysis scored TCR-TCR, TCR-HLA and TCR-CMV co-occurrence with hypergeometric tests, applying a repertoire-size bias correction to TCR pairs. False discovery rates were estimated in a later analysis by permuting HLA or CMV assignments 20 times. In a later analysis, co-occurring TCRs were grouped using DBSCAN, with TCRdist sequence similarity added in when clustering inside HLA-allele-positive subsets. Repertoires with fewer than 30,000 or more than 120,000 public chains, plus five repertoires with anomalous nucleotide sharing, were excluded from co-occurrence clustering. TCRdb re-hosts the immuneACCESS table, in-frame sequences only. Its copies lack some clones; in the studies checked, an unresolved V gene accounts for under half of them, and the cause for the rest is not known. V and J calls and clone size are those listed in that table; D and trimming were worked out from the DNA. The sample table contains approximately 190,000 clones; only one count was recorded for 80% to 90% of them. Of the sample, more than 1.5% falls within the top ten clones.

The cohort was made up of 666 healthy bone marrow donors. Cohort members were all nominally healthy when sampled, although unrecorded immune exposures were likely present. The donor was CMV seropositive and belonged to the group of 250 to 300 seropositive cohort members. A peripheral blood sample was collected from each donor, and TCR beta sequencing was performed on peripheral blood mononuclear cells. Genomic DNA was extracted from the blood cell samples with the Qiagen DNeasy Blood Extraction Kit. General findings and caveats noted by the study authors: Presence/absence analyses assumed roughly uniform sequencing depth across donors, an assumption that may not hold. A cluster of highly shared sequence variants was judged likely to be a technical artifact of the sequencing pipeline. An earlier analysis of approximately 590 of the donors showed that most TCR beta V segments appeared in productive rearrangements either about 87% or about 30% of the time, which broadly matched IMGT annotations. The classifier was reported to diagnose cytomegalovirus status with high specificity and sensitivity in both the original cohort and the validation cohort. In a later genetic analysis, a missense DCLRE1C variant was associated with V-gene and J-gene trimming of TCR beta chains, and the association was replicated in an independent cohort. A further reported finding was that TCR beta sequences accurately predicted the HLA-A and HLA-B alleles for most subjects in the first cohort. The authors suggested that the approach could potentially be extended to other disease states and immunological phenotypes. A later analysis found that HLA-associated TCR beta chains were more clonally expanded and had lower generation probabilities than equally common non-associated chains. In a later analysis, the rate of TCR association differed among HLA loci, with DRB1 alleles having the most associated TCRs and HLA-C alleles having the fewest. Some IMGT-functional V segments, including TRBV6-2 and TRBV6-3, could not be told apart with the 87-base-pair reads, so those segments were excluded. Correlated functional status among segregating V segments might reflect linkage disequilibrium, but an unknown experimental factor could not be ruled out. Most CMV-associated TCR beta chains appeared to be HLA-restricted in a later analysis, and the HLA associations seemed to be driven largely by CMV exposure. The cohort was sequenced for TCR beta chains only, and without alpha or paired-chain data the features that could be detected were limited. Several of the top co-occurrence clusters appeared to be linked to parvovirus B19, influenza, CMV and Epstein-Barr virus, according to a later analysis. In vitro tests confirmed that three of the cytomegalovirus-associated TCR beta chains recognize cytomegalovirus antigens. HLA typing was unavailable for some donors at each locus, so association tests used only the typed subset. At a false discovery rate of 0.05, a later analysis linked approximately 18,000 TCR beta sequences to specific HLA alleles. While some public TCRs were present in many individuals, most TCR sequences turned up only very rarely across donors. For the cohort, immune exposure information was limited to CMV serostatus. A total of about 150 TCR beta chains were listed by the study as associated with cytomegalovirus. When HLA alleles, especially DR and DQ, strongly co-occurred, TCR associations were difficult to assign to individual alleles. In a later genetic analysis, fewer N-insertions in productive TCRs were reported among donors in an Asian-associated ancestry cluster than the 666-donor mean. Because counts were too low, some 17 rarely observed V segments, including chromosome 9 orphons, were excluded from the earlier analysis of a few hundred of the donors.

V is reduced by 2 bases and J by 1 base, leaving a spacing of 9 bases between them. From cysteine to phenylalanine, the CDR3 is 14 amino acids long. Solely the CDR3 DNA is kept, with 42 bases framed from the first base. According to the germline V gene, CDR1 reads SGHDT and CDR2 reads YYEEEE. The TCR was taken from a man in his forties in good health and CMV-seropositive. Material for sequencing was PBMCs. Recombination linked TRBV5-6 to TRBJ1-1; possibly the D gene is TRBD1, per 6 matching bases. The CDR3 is CASSFPQGNTEAFF. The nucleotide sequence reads TGTGCCAGCAGCTTCCCACAGGGGAACACTGAAGCTTTCTTT.